The 20 T cell receptor beta chains below all came from one sample that was sequenced in a study of Ad26.COV2.S vaccination and SARS-CoV-2 variants. Treatment here: over 15 received Ad26.COV2.S at low or high dose, single or two shots; roughly five received placebo; per-sample allocation not given. Samples came from day 63 after the first vaccine or placebo injection. TCRdb's copy holds only in-frame clones and misses some; the assay was immunoSEQ multiplex PCR. The data hold a few hundred thousand clones, with roughly 87% observed a single time. Material: peripheral blood, obtained in a trial of Ad26.COV2.S vaccine versus placebo. These receptors were obtained from a person aged 18-65 years who received the Ad26.COV2.S COVID-19 vaccine or a placebo.

This chain uses TRBV7-2 with TRBJ2-1; a weak D match, TRBD1 (6 bases). The CDR3 is 18 amino acids. From germline, CDR1 is SGHTA and CDR2 FQGNSA. V dropped 2 bases and J dropped 0 bases, with 17 bases sitting between them. CDR3 DNA: TGTGCCAGCAGCTTACCTAGTAACAGGGAAATCTCCTACAATGAGCAGTTCTTC. It translates to CASSLPSNREISYNEQFF.

J is TRBJ2-5 and V is TRBV14; D gene ambiguous. The CDR3 is made up of 14 amino acids. Germline CDR1 SGHDN, CDR2 FVKESK. Trimming left V 3 bases short and J 5 bases short, with 13 bases between. The DNA of the CDR3 is TGTGCCAGCAGCCAGCTCGGTTGGGTGGAGACCCAGTACTTC. Translating gives CASSQLGWVETQYF.

V usage is TRBV9 and J usage is TRBJ2-3; maybe TRBD1 (6 bases). The CDR3 sequence is 17 residues long. Looked up from germline, CDR1 is SGDLS and CDR2 is YYNGEE. V lost 1 base and J 1 base, leaving 16 bases between the germline ends. As DNA, the CDR3 is TGTGCCAGCAGCGTACCGACAGGCCCCGATCGCACAGATACGCAGTATTTT. Translated, it gives CASSVPTGPDRTDTQYF.

For this clone: The sample carries other DNA sequences with the same CDR3. The rearrangement uses TRBV2 and TRBJ2-1; no definite D call. Germline assignment: CDR1 SNHLY and CDR2 FYNNEI. V lost 7 bases to trimming and J lost 6 bases, with 4 bases between them. The CDR3 is made up of 10 amino acids. The chain's CDR3 is CASIGNEQFF. CDR3 nucleotides: TGTGCCAGCATCGGCAATGAGCAGTTCTTC.

This clone was found many times. The same CDR3 can be traced to other DNA sequences in this sample. CDR3 protein: CASSGTGTGAYEQYF. Written as DNA, the CDR3 is TGCGCCAGCAGCGGCACCGGGACAGGGGCCTACGAGCAGTACTTC. The chain combines TRBV5-1 with TRBJ2-7; 10 bases map to TRBD1. J was trimmed by 2 bases and V by 4 bases; bases with no gene match: 6. Germline V lookup: CDR1 SGHRS, CDR2 YFSETQ. This CDR3 comprises 15 residues.

The chain carries TRBV7-2 and TRBJ2-5; unclear D gene. This CDR3 is built from 11 residues. The V end lost 5 bases, the J end lost 6 bases, and 7 bases lay between the germline ends. Per germline, CDR1 SGHTA and CDR2 FQGNSA. The CDR3 loop is CASSTAQTQYF. The DNA of the CDR3 is TGTGCCAGCAGCACAGCGCAGACCCAGTACTTC.

This clone was recorded once. The V call is TRBV6-5, the J call TRBJ2-1, with D unresolved. Germline CDR1 MNHEY, CDR2 SVGAGI. Trimming cost V 0 bases and J 7 bases, with 16 bases left between them. The CDR3 is made up of 16 amino acids. The CDR3 protein is CASSYSPSAGWNEQFF. CDR3 sequence (DNA): TGTGCCAGCAGTTACTCGCCTAGTGCTGGTTGGAATGAGCAGTTCTTC.

The chain uses TRBV29-1 and TRBJ1-1; D gene uncertain. The CDR3 length is 13 residues. V lost 5 bases, J lost 0 bases, and 10 bases lay in between. Looked up from germline, CDR1 is SQVTM and CDR2 is ANQGSEA. CDR3 nucleotides: TGCAGCGTTTCCAGAGGCATGAACACTGAAGCTTTCTTT. It specifies CSVSRGMNTEAFF.

The CDR3 DNA reads as TGTGCCAACAGCATACAGGGAAGAAATCAGCCCCAGCATTTT. Protein: CANSIQGRNQPQHF. V and J are TRBV28 and TRBJ1-5; the D gene is possibly TRBD1 (6 bases). The CDR3 is 14 amino acids. V was shortened by 10 bases and J by 4 bases, with 17 bases between the two germline ends. Germline values: CDR1 MDHEN, CDR2 SYDVKM.

This chain uses TRBV10-3 with TRBJ2-7; possible D gene TRBD2, 7 bases. Between the trimmed V and J ends, which lost 0 bases and 1 base, there was a span of 10 bases. CDR1 and CDR2 (germline): ENHRY, SYGVKD. The CDR3 has 15 residues. This CDR3 is CAISESRGGSYEQYF. The DNA for the CDR3 is TGTGCCATCAGTGAGTCGAGGGGGGGATCCTACGAGCAGTACTTC.

The chain joins TRBV6-2 or TRBV6-3 to TRBJ1-5; perhaps TRBD1 as D (5 bases). The V gene lost 2 bases and the J gene lost 0 bases, with 17 bases spanning the gap. Germline V lookup: CDR1 MNHEY, CDR2 SVGEGT. The CDR3 spans 18 residues. The CDR3 coding sequence is TGTGCCAGCAGTTACACCCTTAGGACAAGAGATAGCAATCAGCCCCAGCATTTT. Translated, it gives CASSYTLRTRDSNQPQHF.

This clone has only one observation. This chain uses TRBV6-2 or TRBV6-3 with TRBJ2-1, with 10 bases identical to TRBD2. The V gene end was trimmed by 2 bases and the J gene end by 5 bases; junction bases not matched to a gene: 9. The CDR3 is made up of 17 amino acids. Germline values: CDR1 MNHEY, CDR2 SVGEGT. As DNA, the CDR3 is TGTGCCAGCAGTTACCCAATACTAGCGGGAAGGGACAATGAGCAGTTCTTC. Translating gives CASSYPILAGRDNEQFF.

The count of this clone is one. The sample has other DNA sequences that encode this CDR3 too. The rearrangement links TRBV7-9 to TRBJ2-7; D may match TRBD1 or TRBD2 (5 bases each). CDR1 SEHNR and CDR2 FQNEAQ come from the germline V gene (reference sequence). The CDR3 runs 12 residues. Trimming pared 3 bases from V and 4 bases from J, leaving 7 bases between. The CDR3 DNA follows: TGTGCCAGCAGCTTGGGGGTGTACGAGCAGTACTTC. Translating it yields CASSLGVYEQYF.

The gene calls are TRBV5-6 and TRBJ1-5, with D hard to call. Germline CDR1 and CDR2: SGHDT and YYEEEE. The CDR3 runs 13 residues. The germline V and J ends were trimmed by 0 bases and 5 bases, with 6 bases remaining between them. The CDR3 spells CASSLGWHQPQHF. For the CDR3, the DNA is TGTGCCAGCAGCTTGGGTTGGCATCAGCCCCAGCATTTT.

V usage is TRBV2 and J usage is TRBJ2-3, with 9 bases aligning to TRBD1. The CDR3 covers 15 residues. The V segment lost 5 bases and the J segment 9 bases; nucleotides outside the gene matches: 12. Germline V lookup: CDR1 SNHLY, CDR2 FYNNEI. CDR3 loop: CASSSWGQGIETQYF. The CDR3 DNA is TGTGCCAGCAGTTCTTGGGGACAGGGTATAGAAACGCAGTATTTT.

J is TRBJ1-5 and V is TRBV6-5; weak D call: TRBD1 (6 bases). The CDR3 extends over 15 amino acids. V was clipped by 6 bases and J by 4 bases, with 16 bases between them. The V gene's germline CDR1 is MNHEY and CDR2 SVGAGI. Here the CDR3 reads CASRATGIANQPQHF. The CDR3 region has the DNA TGTGCCAGCAGAGCCACAGGGATAGCGAATCAGCCCCAGCATTTT.

The J gene is TRBJ2-2, the V gene TRBV28; 9 nucleotides agree with TRBD1. The germline V gene encodes CDR1 MDHEN and CDR2 SYDVKM. V lost 6 bases to trimming and J lost 5 bases; unmatched junction nucleotides: 4. There are 14 residues in the CDR3. CDR3 region: CASRYRGPTGELFF. CDR3 nucleotide sequence: TGTGCCAGCAGATACAGGGGGCCGACCGGGGAGCTGTTTTTT.

V is TRBV7-2 and J is TRBJ2-7, with D unresolved. CDR1 is SGHTA and CDR2 is FQGNSA in the germline V gene. CDR3 length: 12 amino acids. With 5 bases removed from V and 7 bases from J, the gap between germline ends came to 12 bases. The CDR3 coding sequence is TGTGCCAGCAGCCCACAGACTTTGGAGCAGTACTTC. This translates into CASSPQTLEQYF. The variable domain in full, completed from reference TRBV7-2 and TRBJ2-7, reads GAGVSQSPSNKVTEKGKDVELRCDPISGHTALYWYRQSLGQGLEFLIYFQGNSAPDKSGLPSDRFSAERTGGSVSTLTIQRTQQEDSAVYLCASSPQTLEQYFGPGTRLTVT.

The rearrangement uses TRBV5-5 and TRBJ2-3; D remains ambiguous. Germline loops: CDR1 SGHKS, CDR2 YYEKEE (reference sequence). This CDR3 spans 11 amino acids. With 2 bases removed from V and 6 bases from J, the gap between germline ends came to 4 bases. The CDR3, as DNA: TGTGCCAGCAGCTTAGTCGATACGCAGTATTTT. Translated: CASSLVDTQYF.

The chain couples TRBV5-4 to TRBJ1-1; TRBD1 matches at 9 bases. CDR1 is SGHNT and CDR2 is YYREEE in the germline V gene (reference sequence). J gave up 5 bases and V 4 bases, and 9 bases lay outside the gene matches. The CDR3 runs to 15 residues. CDR3 coding DNA: TGTGCCAGCAGCCCCACCGGACAGGGGAAGACTGAAGCTTTCTTT. Its protein is CASSPTGQGKTEAFF.